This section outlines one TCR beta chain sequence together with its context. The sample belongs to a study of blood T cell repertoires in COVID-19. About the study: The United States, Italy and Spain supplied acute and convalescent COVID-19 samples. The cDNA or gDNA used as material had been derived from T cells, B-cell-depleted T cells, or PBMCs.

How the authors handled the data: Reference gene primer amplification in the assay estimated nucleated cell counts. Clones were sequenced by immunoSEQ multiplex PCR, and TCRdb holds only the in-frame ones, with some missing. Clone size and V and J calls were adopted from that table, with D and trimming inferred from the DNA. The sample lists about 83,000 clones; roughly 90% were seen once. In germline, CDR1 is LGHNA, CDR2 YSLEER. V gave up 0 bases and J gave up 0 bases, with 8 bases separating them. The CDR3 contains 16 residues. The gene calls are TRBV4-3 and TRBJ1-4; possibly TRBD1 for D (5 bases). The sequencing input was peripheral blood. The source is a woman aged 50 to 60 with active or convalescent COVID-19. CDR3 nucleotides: TGCGCCAGCAGCCAAGACATAGGGGCAACTAATGAAAAACTGTTTTTT. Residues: CASSQDIGATNEKLFF.